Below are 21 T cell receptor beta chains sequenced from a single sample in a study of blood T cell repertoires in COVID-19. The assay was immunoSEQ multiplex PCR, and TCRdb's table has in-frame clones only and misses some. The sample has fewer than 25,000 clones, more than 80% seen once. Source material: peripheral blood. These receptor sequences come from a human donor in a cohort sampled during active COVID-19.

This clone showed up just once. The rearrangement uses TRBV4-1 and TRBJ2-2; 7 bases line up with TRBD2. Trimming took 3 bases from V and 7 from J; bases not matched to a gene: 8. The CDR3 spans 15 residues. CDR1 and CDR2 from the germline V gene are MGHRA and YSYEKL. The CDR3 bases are TGCGCCAGCAGCCAGCTTGGGGGGGAAAGCGGGGAGCTGTTTTTT. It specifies CASSQLGGESGELFF.

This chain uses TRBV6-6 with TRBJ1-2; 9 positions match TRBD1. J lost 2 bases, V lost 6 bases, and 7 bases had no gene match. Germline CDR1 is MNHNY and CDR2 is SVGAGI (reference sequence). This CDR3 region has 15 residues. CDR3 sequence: CASSYGQGRNYGYTF. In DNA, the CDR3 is TGTGCCAGCAGCTATGGACAGGGGAGAAACTATGGCTACACCTTC.

The CDR3 here is CASSLGQLAGAQETQYF. The CDR3 DNA is TGTGCCAGCAGCTTGGGCCAACTAGCGGGAGCCCAAGAGACCCAGTACTTC. The V and J genes are TRBV11-3 and TRBJ2-5; 11 nucleotides line up with TRBD2. V gave up 3 bases and J gave up 1 base; unmatched junction bases: 7. This CDR3 spans 17 amino acids. Germline CDR1 is SGHNT and CDR2 is YENEEA.

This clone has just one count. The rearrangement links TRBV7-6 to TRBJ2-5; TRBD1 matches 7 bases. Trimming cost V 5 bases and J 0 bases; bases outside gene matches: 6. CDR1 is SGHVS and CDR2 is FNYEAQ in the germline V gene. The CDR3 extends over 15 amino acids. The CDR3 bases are TGTGCCAGCAGCCCCGGACAGGCCTACCAAGAGACCCAGTACTTC. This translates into CASSPGQAYQETQYF.

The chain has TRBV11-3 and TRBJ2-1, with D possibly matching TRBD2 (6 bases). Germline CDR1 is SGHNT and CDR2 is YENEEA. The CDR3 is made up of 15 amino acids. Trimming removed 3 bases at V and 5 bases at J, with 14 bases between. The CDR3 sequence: CASSFKSGANNEQFF. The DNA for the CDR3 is TGTGCCAGCAGCTTTAAGTCGGGAGCGAACAATGAGCAGTTCTTC.

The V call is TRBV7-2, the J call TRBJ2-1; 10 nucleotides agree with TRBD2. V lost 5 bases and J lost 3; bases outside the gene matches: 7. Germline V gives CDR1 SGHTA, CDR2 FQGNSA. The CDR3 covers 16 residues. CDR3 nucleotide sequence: TGTGCCAGCAGCCCGGGACTAGCGCCACTCTACAATGAGCAGTTCTTC. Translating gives CASSPGLAPLYNEQFF.

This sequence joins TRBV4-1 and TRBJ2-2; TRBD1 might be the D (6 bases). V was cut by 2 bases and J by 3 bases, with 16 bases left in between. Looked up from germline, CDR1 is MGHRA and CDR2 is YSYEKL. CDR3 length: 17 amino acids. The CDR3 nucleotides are TGCGCCAGCAGCCAAAAACCCAGGGGAAAGGACACCGGGGAGCTGTTTTTT. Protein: CASSQKPRGKDTGELFF.

The CDR3 region is CASSFQGAGANVLTF. In nucleotides, the CDR3 is TGTGCCAGCAGTTTTCAGGGTGCTGGGGCCAACGTCCTGACTTTC. The V gene is TRBV6-5, the J gene TRBJ2-6, with D possibly TRBD1 on 5 matching bases. Trimming left V 4 bases short and J 2 bases short, with 9 bases between. Germline V lookup: CDR1 MNHEY, CDR2 SVGAGI. There are 15 residues in the CDR3.

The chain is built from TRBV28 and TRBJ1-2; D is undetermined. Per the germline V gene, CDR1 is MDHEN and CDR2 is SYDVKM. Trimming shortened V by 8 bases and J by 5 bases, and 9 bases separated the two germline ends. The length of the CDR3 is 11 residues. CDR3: CASSVTYGYTF. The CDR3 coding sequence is TGTGCCAGCTCGGTTACTTATGGCTACACCTTC.

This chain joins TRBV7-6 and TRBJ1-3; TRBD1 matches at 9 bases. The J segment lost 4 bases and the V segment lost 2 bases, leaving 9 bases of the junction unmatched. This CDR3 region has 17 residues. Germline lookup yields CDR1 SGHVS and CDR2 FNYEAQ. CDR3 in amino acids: CASSLLGLQGAGNTIYF. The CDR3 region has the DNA TGTGCCAGCAGCTTACTGGGATTACAGGGGGCAGGAAACACCATATATTTT.

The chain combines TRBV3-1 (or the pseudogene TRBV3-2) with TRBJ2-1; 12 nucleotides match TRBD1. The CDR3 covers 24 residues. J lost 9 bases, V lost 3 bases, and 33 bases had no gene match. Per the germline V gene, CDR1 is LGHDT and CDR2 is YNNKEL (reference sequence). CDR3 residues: CASSHGVGTGGVSVRSGRAREQFF. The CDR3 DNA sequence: TGTGCCAGCAGCCATGGTGTGGGGACAGGGGGCGTTTCGGTGCGGAGCGGGAGGGCCCGTGAGCAGTTCTTC.

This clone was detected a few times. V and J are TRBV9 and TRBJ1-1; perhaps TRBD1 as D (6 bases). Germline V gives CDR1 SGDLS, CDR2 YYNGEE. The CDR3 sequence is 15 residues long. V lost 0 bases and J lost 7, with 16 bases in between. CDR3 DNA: TGTGCCAGCAGCGTAGGACGGGGGGGGCGGAATGAAGCTTTCTTT. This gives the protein CASSVGRGGRNEAFF.

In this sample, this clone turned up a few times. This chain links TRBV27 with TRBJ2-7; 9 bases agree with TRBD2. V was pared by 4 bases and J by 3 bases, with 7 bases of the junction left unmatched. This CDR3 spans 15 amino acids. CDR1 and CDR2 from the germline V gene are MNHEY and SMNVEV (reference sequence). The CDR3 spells CASSSWREGFYEQYV. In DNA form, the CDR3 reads TGTGCCAGCAGTTCATGGCGGGAGGGCTTCTACGAGCAGTACGTC.

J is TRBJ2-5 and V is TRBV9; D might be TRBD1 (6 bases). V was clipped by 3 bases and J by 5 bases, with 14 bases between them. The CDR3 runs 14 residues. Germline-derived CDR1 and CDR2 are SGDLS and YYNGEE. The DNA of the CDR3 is TGTGCCAGCAGCGGGGGTGGGGGCACGGAGACCCAGTACTTC. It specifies CASSGGGGTETQYF.

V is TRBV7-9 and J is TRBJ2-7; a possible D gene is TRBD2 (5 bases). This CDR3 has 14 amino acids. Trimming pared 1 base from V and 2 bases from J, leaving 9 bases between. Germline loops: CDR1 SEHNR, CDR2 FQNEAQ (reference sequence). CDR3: CASSLGSGTYEQYF. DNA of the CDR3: TGTGCCAGCAGCTTAGGATCCGGGACCTACGAGCAGTACTTC. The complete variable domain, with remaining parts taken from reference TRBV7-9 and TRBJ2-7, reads DTGVSQNPRHKITKRGQNVTFRCDPISEHNRLYWYRQTLGQGPEFLTYFQNEAQLEKSRLLSDRFSAERPKGSFSTLEIQRTEQGDSAMYLCASSLGSGTYEQYFGPGTRLTVT.

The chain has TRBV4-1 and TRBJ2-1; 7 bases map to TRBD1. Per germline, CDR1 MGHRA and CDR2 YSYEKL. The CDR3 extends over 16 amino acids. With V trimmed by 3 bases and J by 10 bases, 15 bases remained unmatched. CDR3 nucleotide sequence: TGCGCCAGCAGCCACAGCCCCCACAGACAGGGAACGGAGCAGTTCTTC. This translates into CASSHSPHRQGTEQFF.

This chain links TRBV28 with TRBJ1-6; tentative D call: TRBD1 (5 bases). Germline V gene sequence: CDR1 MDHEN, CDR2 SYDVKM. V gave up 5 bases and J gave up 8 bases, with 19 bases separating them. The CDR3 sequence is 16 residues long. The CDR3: CASSPLQGGGDSPLHF. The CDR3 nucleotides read TGTGCCAGCAGTCCACTCCAGGGAGGAGGAGATTCACCCCTCCACTTT.

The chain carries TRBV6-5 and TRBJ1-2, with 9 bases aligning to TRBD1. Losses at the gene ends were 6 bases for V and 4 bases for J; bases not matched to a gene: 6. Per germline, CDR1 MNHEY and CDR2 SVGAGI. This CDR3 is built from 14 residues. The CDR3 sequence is CASSGRDRAYGYTF. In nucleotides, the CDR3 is TGTGCCAGCAGCGGCCGGGACAGGGCCTATGGCTACACCTTC.

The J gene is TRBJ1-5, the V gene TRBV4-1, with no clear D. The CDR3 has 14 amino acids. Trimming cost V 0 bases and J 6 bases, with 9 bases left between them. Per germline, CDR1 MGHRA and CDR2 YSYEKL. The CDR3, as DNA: TGCGCCAGCAGCCAAGAGGTGGCGGGTCAGCCCCAGCATTTT. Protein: CASSQEVAGQPQHF.

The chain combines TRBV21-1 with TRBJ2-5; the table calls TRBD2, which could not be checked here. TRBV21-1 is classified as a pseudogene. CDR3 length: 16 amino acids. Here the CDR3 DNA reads TGTGCCAGCAGCAAAGATGGGCGGGCGGCGGGAGAGACCCAGTACTTC. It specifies CASSKDGRAAGETQYF.

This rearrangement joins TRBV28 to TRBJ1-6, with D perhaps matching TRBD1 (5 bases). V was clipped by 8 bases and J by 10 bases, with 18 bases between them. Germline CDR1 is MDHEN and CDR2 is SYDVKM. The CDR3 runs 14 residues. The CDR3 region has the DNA TGTGCCAGCTCCCAGTGGGCCAGGGCATCACCCCTCCACTTT. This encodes CASSQWARASPLHF. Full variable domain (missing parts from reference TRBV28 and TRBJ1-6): DVKVTQSSRYLVKRTGEKVFLECVQDMDHENMFWYRQDPGLGLRLIYFSYDVKMKEKGDIPEGYSVSREKKERFSLILESASTNQTSMYLCASSQWARASPLHFGNGTRLTVT.